The subject of this entry is one T cell receptor beta chain. The antigen remains undetermined. The PCR ran on 60 Vbeta and 13 Jbeta primers. As handled by the study authors: It was a later analysis that counted roughly 79 million unique TCR beta chains, of which roughly 11 million were shared. Profiled with immunoSEQ multiplex PCR; TCRdb holds only in-frame clones, not every one. That table gives V, J and clone size, and the DNA gave D and trimming. The sample records under 200,000 clones, approximately 80% being singletons. The data originate from a study of cytomegalovirus exposure and HLA in healthy donors. The CDR3 has 16 amino acids. With V trimmed by 7 bases and J by 0 bases, 7 bases remained unmatched. Germline V gene lookup returns CDR1 MDHEN and CDR2 SYDVKM. The study's findings and limits: Analyses of presence/absence relied on an assumption of roughly uniform sequencing depth across donors.

The genes are TRBV28 and TRBJ2-1, with 9 bases that match TRBD2. The sample consisted of PBMCs. The sequence was obtained from a man between 25 and 39 years old in good health and CMV-seronegative. The CDR3 DNA sequence: TGTGCCAGCACCCCGACTAGCGGCACCTCCTACAATGAGCAGTTCTTC. This sequence encodes CASTPTSGTSYNEQFF. Complete variable domain (other parts from reference TRBV28 and TRBJ2-1): DVKVTQSSRYLVKRTGEKVFLECVQDMDHENMFWYRQDPGLGLRLIYFSYDVKMKEKGDIPEGYSVSREKKERFSLILESASTNQTSMYLCASTPTSGTSYNEQFFGPGTRLTVL.